This T cell receptor (beta chain) was sequenced in a study of regulatory T cells in long-lasting Graves disease. The study, taken as a whole, reports: Rather than thyroid tissue, only peripheral blood underwent study. Possibly, accuracy suffered from the small sample size.

V lost 7 bases and J 5 bases, leaving 14 bases between the germline ends. Germline V CDR1 and CDR2: SNHLY, FYNNEI. The CDR3 consists of 14 residues. In building TCR beta libraries, iRepertoire HTBI primers were used together with Arm-PCR of CDR3 regions. From the multiplex PCR reads, TCRdb called clonotypes with MiXCR, one entry per CDR3 protein. The sample consists of around 500,000 distinct CDR3 sequences, about 12% of them appearing once. As for this clonotype: Its antigen remains unknown.

This sample's time point: newly diagnosed GD, antithyroid drugs for less than 3 months. The TCR library was made from RNA extracted from PBMCs. With EDTA tubes as the receptacles, about 10 milliliters of peripheral blood were drawn. These same data were also listed under a study on T cells in Graves' hyperthyroidism and ophthalmopathy. That paper adds: Model-based prediction identified ophthalmopathy a median around 6.5 months prior to its onset.

V is TRBV2 and J is TRBJ2-2; D call uncertain. The TCR was taken from a woman in her thirties with Graves disease. The material was peripheral blood mononuclear cells (PBMCs), obtained at new diagnosis, from a patient treated with antithyroid drugs. In nucleotides, the CDR3 is TGTGCCAGCATTCTCTACTGGAATACCGGGGAGCTGTTTTTT. Its translation: CASILYWNTGELFF.